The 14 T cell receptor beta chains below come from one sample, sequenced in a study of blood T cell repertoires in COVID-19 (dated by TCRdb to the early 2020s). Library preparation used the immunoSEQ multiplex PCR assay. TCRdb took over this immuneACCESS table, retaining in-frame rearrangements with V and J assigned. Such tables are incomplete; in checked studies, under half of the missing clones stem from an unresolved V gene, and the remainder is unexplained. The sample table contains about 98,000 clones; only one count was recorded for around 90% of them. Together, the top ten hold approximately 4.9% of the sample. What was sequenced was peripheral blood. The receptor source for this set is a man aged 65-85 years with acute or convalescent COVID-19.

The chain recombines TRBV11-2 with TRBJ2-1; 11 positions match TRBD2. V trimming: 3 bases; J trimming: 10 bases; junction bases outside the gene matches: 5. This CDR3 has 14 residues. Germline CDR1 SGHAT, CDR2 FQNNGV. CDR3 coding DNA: TGTGCCAGCAGCTTTAGGACTAGCGGGCCCGAGCAGTTCTTC. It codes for CASSFRTSGPEQFF.

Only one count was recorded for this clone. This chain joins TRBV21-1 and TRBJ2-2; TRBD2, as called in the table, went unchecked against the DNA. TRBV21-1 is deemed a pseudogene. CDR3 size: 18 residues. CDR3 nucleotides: TGTGCCAGCAGCACCAATCGGGGGACGGGGTATGGTCTCCGGGAGCTGTTTTTT. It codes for CASSTNRGTGYGLRELFF.

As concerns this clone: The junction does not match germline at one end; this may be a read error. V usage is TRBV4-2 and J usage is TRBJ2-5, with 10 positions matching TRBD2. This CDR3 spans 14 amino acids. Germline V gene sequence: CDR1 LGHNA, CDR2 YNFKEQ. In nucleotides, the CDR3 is TGTGCCAGCAGCCACCTTAGCGGGGGGCTACTCATGAACTTC. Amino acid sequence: CASSHLSGGLLMNF.

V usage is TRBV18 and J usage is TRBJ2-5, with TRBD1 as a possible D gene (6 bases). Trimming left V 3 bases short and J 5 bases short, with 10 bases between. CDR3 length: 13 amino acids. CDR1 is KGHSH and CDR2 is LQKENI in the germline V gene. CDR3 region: CASSPGTTETQYF. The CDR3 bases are TGTGCCAGCTCACCCGGGACAACTGAGACCCAGTACTTC. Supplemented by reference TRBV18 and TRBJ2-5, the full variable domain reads NAGVMQNPRHLVRRRGQEARLRCSPMKGHSHVYWYRQLPEEGLKFMVYLQKENIIDESGMPKERFSAEFPKEGPSILRIQQVVRGDSAAYFCASSPGTTETQYFGPGTRLLVL.

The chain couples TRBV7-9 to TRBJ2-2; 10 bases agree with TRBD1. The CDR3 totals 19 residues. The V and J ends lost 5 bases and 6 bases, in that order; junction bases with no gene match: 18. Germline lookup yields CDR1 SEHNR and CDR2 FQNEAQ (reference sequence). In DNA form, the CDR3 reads TGTGCCAGCAGCGATCCCCGGACAGGGGGACCCTCCTGGCCCGGGGAGCTGTTTTTT. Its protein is CASSDPRTGGPSWPGELFF.

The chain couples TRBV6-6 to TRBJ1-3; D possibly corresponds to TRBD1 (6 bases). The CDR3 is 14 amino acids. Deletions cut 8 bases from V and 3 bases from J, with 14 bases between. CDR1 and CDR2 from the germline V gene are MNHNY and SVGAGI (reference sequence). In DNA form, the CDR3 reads TGTGCCAGCGAACAGGGATATAGTGGAAACACCATATATTTT. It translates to CASEQGYSGNTIYF.

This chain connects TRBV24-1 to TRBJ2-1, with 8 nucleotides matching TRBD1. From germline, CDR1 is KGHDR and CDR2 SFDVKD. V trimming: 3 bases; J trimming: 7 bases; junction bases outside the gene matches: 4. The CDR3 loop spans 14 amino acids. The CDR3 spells CATSDPGGWNEQFF. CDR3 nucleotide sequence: TGTGCCACCAGTGATCCAGGGGGCTGGAATGAGCAGTTCTTC.

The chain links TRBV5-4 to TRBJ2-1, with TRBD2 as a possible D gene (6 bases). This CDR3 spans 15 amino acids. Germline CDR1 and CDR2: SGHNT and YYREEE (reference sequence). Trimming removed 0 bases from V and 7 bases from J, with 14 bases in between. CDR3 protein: CASSLDRRETNEQFF. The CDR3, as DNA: TGTGCCAGCAGCTTGGACAGGAGGGAAACTAATGAGCAGTTCTTC.

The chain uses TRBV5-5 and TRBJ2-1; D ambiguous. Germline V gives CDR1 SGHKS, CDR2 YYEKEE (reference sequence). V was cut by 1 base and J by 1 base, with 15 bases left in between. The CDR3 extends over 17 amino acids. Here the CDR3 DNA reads TGTGCCAGCAGCTTGCGAAGTCGCCTAGAGTCCTACAATGAGCAGTTCTTC. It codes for CASSLRSRLESYNEQFF.

The CDR3 coding sequence is TGTGCCAGCAGCCGCTATAGCGGGGCTACGGCCAATGAGCAGTTCTTC. Its protein product is CASSRYSGATANEQFF. The chain carries TRBV11-2 and TRBJ2-1; 8 bases line up with TRBD2. The CDR3 has 16 residues. V lost 5 bases and J lost 6; bases outside the gene matches: 12. CDR1 SGHAT and CDR2 FQNNGV come from the germline V gene.

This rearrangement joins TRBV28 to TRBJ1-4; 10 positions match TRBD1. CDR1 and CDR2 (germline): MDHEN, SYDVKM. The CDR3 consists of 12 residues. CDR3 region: CVTGQGDEKLFF. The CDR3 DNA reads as TGTGTAACCGGACAGGGGGATGAAAAACTGTTTTTT.

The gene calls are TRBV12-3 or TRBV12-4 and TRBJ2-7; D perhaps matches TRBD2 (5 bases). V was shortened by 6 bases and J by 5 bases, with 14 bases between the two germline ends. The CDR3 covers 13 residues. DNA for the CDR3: TGTGCCAGCAGCCCACTAGGGCTCCACGAGCAGTACTTC. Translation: CASSPLGLHEQYF.

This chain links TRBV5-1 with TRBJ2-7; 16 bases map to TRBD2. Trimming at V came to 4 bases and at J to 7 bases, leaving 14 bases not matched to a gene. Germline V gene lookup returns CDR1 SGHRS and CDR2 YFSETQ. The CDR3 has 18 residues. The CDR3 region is CASSTGTSGGASPREQYV. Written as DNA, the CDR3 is TGCGCCAGCAGCACGGGGACTAGCGGGGGGGCCTCTCCTCGAGAGCAGTACGTC.

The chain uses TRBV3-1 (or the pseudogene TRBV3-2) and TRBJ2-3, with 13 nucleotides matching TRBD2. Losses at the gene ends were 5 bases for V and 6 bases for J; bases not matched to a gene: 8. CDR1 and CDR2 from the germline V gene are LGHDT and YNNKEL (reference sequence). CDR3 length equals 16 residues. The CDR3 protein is CASSTSGGALGDTQYF. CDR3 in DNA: TGTGCCAGCAGCACTAGCGGGGGGGCCCTCGGGGATACGCAGTATTTT.